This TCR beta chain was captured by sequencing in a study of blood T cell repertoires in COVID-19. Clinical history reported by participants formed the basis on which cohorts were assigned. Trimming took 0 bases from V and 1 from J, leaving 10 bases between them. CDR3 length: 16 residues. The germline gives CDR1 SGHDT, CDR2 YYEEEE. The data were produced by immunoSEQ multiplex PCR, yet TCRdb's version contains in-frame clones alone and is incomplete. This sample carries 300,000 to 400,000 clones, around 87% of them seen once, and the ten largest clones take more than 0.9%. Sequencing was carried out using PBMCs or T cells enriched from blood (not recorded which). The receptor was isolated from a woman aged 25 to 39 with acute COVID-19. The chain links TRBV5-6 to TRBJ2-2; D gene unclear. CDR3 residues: CASSLGALLNTGELFF. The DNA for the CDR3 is TGTGCCAGCAGCTTGGGGGCCCTCCTGAACACCGGGGAGCTGTTTTTT.